These T cell receptor beta chains were read from a single sample in a study of OX40 agonist ivuxolimab in advanced cancers. The method was immunoSEQ multiplex PCR; TCRdb's version includes in-frame clones alone and lacks a portion of them. The data contain some 30,000 clones, around 90% of them seen just once; the ten biggest clones take up more than 0.8%. The specimen comprised CD4+ or CD8+ T cells sorted from blood, sampled in a trial of the OX40 agonist ivuxolimab. These TCRs come from an adult with an advanced solid tumor such as melanoma, head and neck, liver or kidney cancer. CDR3s include the opening cysteine and the closing phenylalanine or tryptophan. D genes are given only for firm matches. The size entry is marked missing in some rows and otherwise reads once, few, many or a size class.

TRBV30	NA	TRBJ2-5	NA	CAWSVFPRAASQETQYF	TGTGCCTGGAGTGTATTCCCCCGGGCAGCCTCCCAAGAGACCCAGTACTTC
TRBV6-1	TRBD2	TRBJ2-5	once	CASSDRSGTSGGIRETQYF	TGTGCCAGCAGTGATAGATCGGGGACTAGCGGGGGTATCCGGGAGACCCAGTACTTC
TRBV19	NA	TRBJ2-7	once	CASSIPGYEQYF	TGTGCCAGTAGTATCCCGGGGTACGAGCAGTACTTC
TRBV19	TRBD2	TRBJ2-7	NA	CASSHLAGEDEQYF	TGTGCCAGTAGTCATCTAGCGGGGGAGGACGAGCAGTACTTC
TRBV7-2	NA	TRBJ2-1	few	CASSSSSYGEQFF	TGTGCCAGCAGCTCGTCTAGCTACGGTGAGCAGTTCTTC
TRBV4-1	TRBD2	TRBJ2-2	NA	CASSLLSGANTGELFF	TGCGCCAGCAGCCTACTCAGCGGGGCCAACACCGGGGAGCTGTTTTTT
TRBV10-2	NA	TRBJ2-3	NA	CASRLEARTDTQYF	TGCGCCAGCAGATTGGAAGCACGCACAGATACGCAGTATTTT
TRBV5-6	TRBD1	TRBJ1-1	NA	CASSLIDRGKIAEAFF	TGTGCCAGCAGCTTGATAGACAGGGGGAAGATCGCTGAAGCTTTCTTT
TRBV28	TRBD1	TRBJ1-1	NA	CASSIRTGGKTEAFF	TGTGCCAGCAGTATCAGGACAGGGGGCAAGACTGAAGCTTTCTTT
TRBV7-8	NA	TRBJ1-2	NA	CASSPFNRDGYTF	TGTGCCAGCAGCCCTTTTAACAGGGATGGCTACACCTTC
TRBV4-2	TRBD2	TRBJ2-1	NA	CASSQDSGGSVYEQFF	TGTGCCAGCAGCCAAGATTCGGGGGGGTCCGTGTATGAGCAGTTCTTC
TRBV5-4	NA	TRBJ2-7	once	CASSHPLRPYEQYF	TGTGCCAGCAGCCACCCTCTACGCCCATACGAGCAGTACTTC
TRBV27	NA	TRBJ2-2	NA	CASSLGGFGELFF	TGTGCCAGCAGCCTCGGGGGTTTCGGGGAGCTGTTTTTT
TRBV6-1	NA	TRBJ2-5	NA	CASSDSGIGTQYF	TGTGCCAGCAGTGATTCGGGTATCGGGACCCAGTACTTC
TRBV7-9	TRBD2	TRBJ2-7	NA	CASSRGGTAYEQYF	TGTGCCAGCAGCCGGGGGGGAACCGCCTACGAGCAGTACTTC
TRBV28	NA	TRBJ2-3	NA	CASSSPRGPGTDTQYF	TGTGCCAGCAGTTCCCCAAGGGGTCCGGGCACAGATACGCAGTATTTT
TRBV5-1	NA	TRBJ1-2	NA	CASSLGRADYGYTF	TGCGCCAGCAGCTTGGGTCGGGCAGACTATGGCTACACCTTC
TRBV5-5	TRBD1	TRBJ1-3	NA	CASSLDRGTLTGNTIYF	TGTGCCAGCAGCTTGGACAGGGGCACCTTAACTGGAAACACCATATATTTT
TRBV6-6	TRBD1	TRBJ1-4	NA	CASSATGGEEKLFF	TGTGCCAGCAGTGCGACAGGGGGCGAGGAAAAACTGTTTTTT
TRBV6-1	NA	TRBJ1-5	NA	CASRVIWNQPQHF	TGTGCCAGCAGGGTGATTTGGAATCAGCCCCAGCATTTT
TRBV7-2	NA	TRBJ1-2	NA	CASSLVGPVLYGYTF	TGTGCCAGCAGCTTAGTGGGTCCAGTGCTCTATGGCTACACCTTC
TRBV19	TRBD2	TRBJ2-7	NA	CASSSGGPSYEQYF	TGTGCCAGTAGTAGCGGGGGGCCATCCTACGAGCAGTACTTC
TRBV2	NA	TRBJ2-1	NA	CASSWRGPRDEQFF	TGTGCCAGCTCCTGGAGGGGGCCCAGGGATGAGCAGTTCTTC
TRBV4-1	TRBD1	TRBJ2-5	NA	CASRRTGGQETQYF	TGCGCCAGCAGGCGAACAGGGGGCCAGGAGACCCAGTACTTC
TRBV30	TRBD2	TRBJ2-2	NA	CAWSVKASGTGELFF	TGTGCCTGGAGTGTAAAGGCTAGCGGGACCGGGGAGCTGTTTTTT
TRBV6-4	TRBD2	TRBJ2-1	NA	CASSVAGSPHNEQFF	TGTGCCAGCAGTGTAGCGGGGAGTCCTCACAATGAGCAGTTCTTC
TRBV6-1	TRBD1	TRBJ1-2	NA	CASSSAQGAWYGYTF	TGTGCCAGCAGTTCTGCCCAGGGGGCCTGGTATGGCTACACCTTC
TRBV6-5	NA	TRBJ1-5	once	CASSYSGGDNQPQHF	TGTGCCAGCAGTTACTCGGGCGGAGACAATCAGCCCCAGCATTTT
TRBV28	TRBD2	TRBJ2-4	NA	CASSSGVYIQYF	TGTGCCTCCTCTAGCGGGGTATACATTCAGTACTTC
TRBV5-4	TRBD2	TRBJ2-1	NA	CASSLDSGGGNEQFF	TGTGCCAGCAGCTTGGATAGCGGGGGGGGCAATGAGCAGTTCTTC
TRBV5-4	TRBD2	TRBJ2-4	NA	CASRLGGEGPNIQYF	TGTGCCAGCAGACTAGGTGGGGAGGGACCAAACATTCAGTACTTC
TRBV18	TRBD1	TRBJ2-5	NA	CASSRGGQGTKTQYF	TGTGCCAGCTCACGCGGTGGACAGGGTACAAAGACCCAGTACTTC
TRBV7-2	TRBD2	TRBJ2-1	NA	CASSFSREGHNEQFF	TGTGCCAGCAGCTTTTCCCGGGAGGGCCATAATGAGCAGTTCTTC
TRBV7-9	TRBD1	TRBJ2-6	NA	CASSIYGQGVYSGANVLTF	TGTGCCAGCAGCATCTACGGACAGGGGGTTTACTCTGGGGCCAACGTCCTGACTTTC
TRBV10-3	NA	TRBJ2-2	NA	CAISEATSTGELFF	TGTGCCATCAGTGAGGCCACTAGCACCGGGGAGCTGTTTTTT
TRBV7-3	NA	TRBJ2-2	NA	CASSKNSAGTGELFF	TGTGCCAGCAGCAAGAACAGCGCCGGGACCGGGGAGCTGTTTTTT
TRBV18	TRBD2	TRBJ2-5	NA	CASSPTTGGIETQYF	TGTGCCAGCTCCCCCACCACGGGGGGGATAGAGACCCAGTACTTC
TRBV5-4	TRBD2	TRBJ2-1	NA	CASSLPGAGSYNEQFF	TGTGCCAGCAGCTTACCTGGAGCGGGGTCCTACAATGAGCAGTTCTTC
TRBV7-9	NA	TRBJ2-3	NA	CASSPVADTQYF	TGTGCCAGCAGCCCCGTCGCAGATACGCAGTATTTT
TRBV5-1	NA	TRBJ2-3	NA	CASSWASGTDTQYF	TGCGCCAGCAGCTGGGCCTCGGGCACAGATACGCAGTATTTT
TRBV6-5	NA	TRBJ1-6	NA	CASSGGKTPNSPLHF	TGTGCCAGCAGCGGCGGCAAGACACCCAATTCACCCCTCCACTTT
TRBV21-1	NA	TRBJ1-5	NA	CASSKLDRVTNQPQHF	TGTGCCAGCAGCAAACTGGACAGGGTGACAAATCAGCCCCAGCATTTT
TRBV10-3	NA	TRBJ2-3	NA	CATNPGPYTQYF	TGTGCCACTAACCCGGGCCCCTATACGCAGTATTTT
TRBV18	TRBD2	TRBJ2-3	NA	CASSPPAGGPDTQYF	TGTGCCAGCTCACCACCAGCGGGAGGTCCAGATACGCAGTATTTT
TRBV5-1	TRBD1	TRBJ2-5	NA	CASSPQGQQETQYF	TGCGCCAGCAGCCCGCAGGGACAGCAAGAGACCCAGTACTTC
TRBV10-3	TRBD1	TRBJ2-1	NA	CAISGTGDNEQFF	TGTGCCATCAGCGGGACAGGGGACAATGAGCAGTTCTTC
TRBV15	TRBD2	TRBJ2-1	few	CATSREGTSNEQFF	TGTGCCACCAGCAGAGAGGGGACTAGTAATGAGCAGTTCTTC
TRBV29-1	TRBD1	TRBJ2-7	NA	CSVSGTAMGLSSYEQYF	TGCAGCGTTTCGGGGACAGCGATGGGGCTGAGCTCCTACGAGCAGTACTTC
TRBV28	NA	TRBJ1-2	NA	CATVKGGANYGYTF	TGTGCCACCGTCAAGGGGGGAGCTAACTATGGCTACACCTTC
TRBV6-5	NA	TRBJ1-4	NA	CASSYSGDPNEKLFF	TGTGCCAGCAGTTATAGCGGGGACCCTAATGAAAAACTGTTTTTT
TRBV11-2	TRBD1	TRBJ1-5	NA	CASSATTGGERNQPQHF	TGTGCCAGCAGCGCAACGACAGGGGGCGAGCGCAATCAGCCCCAGCATTTT
TRBV5-1	TRBD2	TRBJ2-2	NA	CASSPSGSNTGELFF	TGCGCCAGCAGCCCTAGCGGGAGTAACACCGGGGAGCTGTTTTTT
TRBV7-9	TRBD1	TRBJ1-1	NA	CASSLARQGGAEAFF	TGTGCCAGCAGCTTAGCGAGGCAGGGGGGAGCTGAAGCTTTCTTT
TRBV11-1	NA	TRBJ2-2	NA	CASSARTATGELFF	TGTGCCAGCAGCGCCCGGACAGCCACCGGGGAGCTGTTTTTT
TRBV5-6	NA	TRBJ2-7	NA	CASSPGPINEQYF	TGTGCCAGCAGCCCCGGACCGATCAACGAGCAGTACTTC
TRBV10-3	NA	TRBJ2-2	NA	CAISGQFSNTGELFF	TGTGCCATCAGTGGACAGTTTTCGAACACCGGGGAGCTGTTTTTT
TRBV5-1	NA	TRBJ2-3	NA	CASSWSTDTQYF	TGCGCCAGCAGCTGGAGCACAGATACGCAGTATTTT